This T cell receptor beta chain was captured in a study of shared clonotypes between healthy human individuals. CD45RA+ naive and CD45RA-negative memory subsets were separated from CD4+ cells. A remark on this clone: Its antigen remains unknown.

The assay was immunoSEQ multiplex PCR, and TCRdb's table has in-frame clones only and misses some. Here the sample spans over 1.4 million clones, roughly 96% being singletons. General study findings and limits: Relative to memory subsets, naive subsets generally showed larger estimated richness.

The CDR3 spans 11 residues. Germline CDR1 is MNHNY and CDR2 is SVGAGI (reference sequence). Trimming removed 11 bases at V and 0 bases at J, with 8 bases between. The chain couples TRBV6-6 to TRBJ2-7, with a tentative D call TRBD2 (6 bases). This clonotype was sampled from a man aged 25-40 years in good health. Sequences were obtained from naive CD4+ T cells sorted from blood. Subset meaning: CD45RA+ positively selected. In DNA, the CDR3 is TGTGCCGTAGCGGTCTCCTACGAGCAGTACTTC. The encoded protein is CAVAVSYEQYF.